This TCR beta chain stems from a study of preoperative IRX-2 immunotherapy in early breast cancer. As to this clone: An end of the junction differs from the germline gene, which may be a read error.

The data were produced by immunoSEQ multiplex PCR, yet TCRdb's version contains in-frame clones alone and is incomplete. The sample includes 35,000 to 55,000 clones, about 95% of them seen just once. CDR3 length: 12 amino acids. Per the germline V gene, CDR1 is LGHNT and CDR2 is FRNRAP. The treatment: preoperative locoregional IRX-2 cytokine immunotherapy. This phase Ib study tested locoregional IRX-2 cytokine immunotherapy given before surgery. The TCR sequence derives from a human donor with breast cancer. Sample: tumor tissue, taken after IRX-2 immunotherapy. V and J are TRBV12-5 and TRBJ1-2; a possible D gene is TRBD1 (5 bases). CDR3 in amino acids: CASSRVPEGTVF. In DNA form, the CDR3 reads TGTGCTAGTAGTCGAGTACCCGAAGGGACGGTCTTC.